A selection of T cell receptor beta chains follows, all from one sample in a study of T cell responses to AZD1222 COVID-19 vaccine. Clones were read by immunoSEQ multiplex PCR, and TCRdb kept only the in-frame ones, dropping some. The data contain roughly 120,000 clones, approximately 85% of them singletons. The source material was peripheral blood, sampled 28 days after the second AZD1222 dose. The receptors were sampled from an adult who received the AZD1222 COVID-19 vaccine. Each CDR3 is given with its conserved first and last residue. D genes are given only for firm matches. Where a row states a size, it is once, few, many or the class of an expanded clone; other rows omit it.

CDR3: CASTLGGGGKDEQFF
DNA: TGTGCCAGCACCTTGGGTGGGGGGGGTAAGGATGAGCAGTTCTTC
V: TRBV28
size: once
J: TRBJ2-1
D: TRBD2

CDR3: CSVFPQMNTEAFF
DNA: TGCAGCGTTTTTCCCCAGATGAACACTGAAGCTTTCTTT
V: TRBV29-1
size: once
J: TRBJ1-1
D: .

CDR3: CASSVDQGHEQYF
DNA: TGTGCCAGCAGCGTAGATCAGGGGCACGAGCAGTACTTC
V: TRBV9
size: once
J: TRBJ2-7
D: .

CDR3: CASSQDLGQNTDTQYF
DNA: TGTGCCAGCAGCCAAGATTTGGGACAGAACACAGATACGCAGTATTTT
V: TRBV14
size: .
J: TRBJ2-3
D: TRBD1

CDR3: CASSPSTGQGLRTEAFF
DNA: TGTGCCAGCAGTCCCTCCACGGGACAGGGGTTGAGGACTGAAGCTTTCTTT
V: TRBV6-6
size: .
J: TRBJ1-1
D: TRBD1

CDR3: CASSSELINTEAFF
DNA: TGCGCCAGCAGCTCCGAACTGATTAACACTGAAGCTTTCTTT
V: TRBV5-1
size: .
J: TRBJ1-1
D: .

CDR3: CASKWGGIGYGYTF
DNA: TGTGCCTCAAAGTGGGGGGGGATAGGATATGGCTACACCTTC
V: TRBV19
size: .
J: TRBJ1-2
D: .

CDR3: CASSQGPQGQGCDSPLHF
DNA: TGTGCCAGCAGCCAAGGCCCCCAGGGACAGGGATGCGATTCACCCCTCCACTTT
V: TRBV3-1/TRBV3-2
size: .
J: TRBJ1-6
D: TRBD1

CDR3: CASSIDRVNNQPQHF
DNA: TGCGCCAGCAGTATAGACAGGGTGAACAATCAGCCCCAGCATTTT
V: TRBV10-1
size: .
J: TRBJ1-5
D: TRBD1

CDR3: CASSLEGSGGTDTQYF
DNA: TGTGCCAGCAGCTTAGAGGGCAGCGGGGGCACAGATACGCAGTATTTT
V: TRBV11-1
size: .
J: TRBJ2-3
D: TRBD2

CDR3: CASSPRGGANTEAFF
DNA: TGTGCCAGCAGCCCGCGCGGGGGGGCGAACACTGAAGCTTTCTTT
V: TRBV9
size: .
J: TRBJ1-1
D: .

CDR3: CASSNPGSNQPQHF
DNA: TGTGCCAGCTCCAACCCGGGTAGCAATCAGCCCCAGCATTTT
V: TRBV5-4
size: .
J: TRBJ1-5
D: .

CDR3: CASSTHSALPTGSYNEQFF
DNA: TGTGCCAGCAGCACCCATTCCGCACTACCTACAGGTTCCTACAATGAGCAGTTCTTC
V: TRBV7-9
size: .
J: TRBJ2-1
D: .

CDR3: CASSLVQQGFPGGETQYF
DNA: TGTGCCAGCAGCTTAGTCCAACAGGGTTTCCCCGGGGGGGAGACCCAGTACTTC
V: TRBV7-3
size: .
J: TRBJ2-5
D: .

CDR3: CASTYLSGDEQFF
DNA: TGTGCCAGCACCTACCTTAGCGGGGATGAGCAGTTCTTC
V: TRBV5-8
size: .
J: TRBJ2-1
D: TRBD2

CDR3: CASSGTGAPLYNEQFF
DNA: TGCGCCAGCAGCGGGACCGGGGCTCCCCTCTACAATGAGCAGTTCTTC
V: TRBV5-1
size: .
J: TRBJ2-1
D: .

CDR3: CASSPIRTGGGQFF
DNA: TGTGCCAGCAGCCCAATCAGAACAGGGGGCGGGCAGTTCTTC
V: TRBV3-1/TRBV3-2
size: .
J: TRBJ2-1
D: TRBD1

CDR3: CASSEAGTANEKLFF
DNA: TGTGCCAGCAGTGAAGCCGGGACAGCGAATGAAAAACTGTTTTTT
V: TRBV6-1
size: .
J: TRBJ1-4
D: TRBD1

CDR3: CAIRGASQGSSYEQYF
DNA: TGTGCCATCAGGGGGGCATCTCAGGGTTCCTCCTACGAGCAGTACTTC
V: TRBV10-3
size: .
J: TRBJ2-7
D: .

CDR3: CASSDMRDQPQHF
DNA: TGTGCCAGCAGTGATATGAGGGATCAGCCCCAGCATTTT
V: TRBV6-1
size: .
J: TRBJ1-5
D: .

CDR3: CAWTKTGTAAYGYTF
DNA: TGTGCCTGGACCAAAACTGGGACCGCCGCCTACGGCTACACCTTC
V: TRBV30
size: once
J: TRBJ1-2
D: .

CDR3: CASGLVLAGDLRAQYF
DNA: TGTGCTAGTGGTTTGGTCCTAGCGGGGGACCTCCGGGCCCAGTACTTC
V: TRBV12-5
size: .
J: TRBJ2-5
D: TRBD2

CDR3: CAISGATSPDTPQHF
DNA: TGTGCCATCAGTGGGGCCACATCACCGGACACTCCCCAGCATTTT
V: TRBV10-3
size: .
J: TRBJ1-5
D: .

CDR3: CASSLDWVSGNTIYF
DNA: TGCGCCAGCAGCTTGGATTGGGTATCTGGAAACACCATATATTTT
V: TRBV5-1
size: .
J: TRBJ1-3
D: .

CDR3: CAISESIQRNYGYTF
DNA: TGTGCCATCAGTGAGTCGATACAGCGAAACTATGGCTACACCTTC
V: TRBV10-3
size: .
J: TRBJ1-2
D: .

CDR3: CASSYGQGWEKLFF
DNA: TGTGCCAGCAGCTATGGACAGGGTTGGGAAAAACTGTTTTTT
V: TRBV6-5
size: .
J: TRBJ1-4
D: TRBD1

CDR3: CASSTTGGANTGELFF
DNA: TGTGCCAGCAGCACCACAGGGGGCGCGAACACCGGGGAGCTGTTTTTT
V: TRBV5-4
size: .
J: TRBJ2-2
D: TRBD1

CDR3: CASSPEGTGTYGYTF
DNA: TGCGCCAGCAGCCCGGAGGGGACAGGGACCTATGGCTACACCTTC
V: TRBV5-1
size: .
J: TRBJ1-2
D: TRBD1

CDR3: CATSPGASYNSPLHF
DNA: TGTGCCACCAGCCCCGGGGCCTCCTATAATTCACCCCTCCACTTT
V: TRBV15
size: .
J: TRBJ1-6
D: .

CDR3: CASSPTGTLGTEAFF
DNA: TGTGCCAGCTCACCGACAGGAACGCTGGGCACTGAAGCTTTCTTT
V: TRBV18
size: .
J: TRBJ1-1
D: .

CDR3: CAISTGTGGDNSPLHF
DNA: TGTGCCATCAGTACCGGGACAGGGGGCGATAATTCACCCCTCCACTTT
V: TRBV10-3
size: .
J: TRBJ1-6
D: TRBD1

CDR3: CASSQKTSGIDHPNNEQFF
DNA: TGTGCCAGCAGTCAAAAGACTAGCGGAATAGACCACCCAAACAATGAGCAGTTCTTC
V: TRBV6-2/TRBV6-3
size: .
J: TRBJ2-1
D: TRBD2

CDR3: CASSLGANNEQFF
DNA: TGTGCCAGCAGCTTAGGAGCGAACAATGAGCAGTTCTTC
V: TRBV11-3
size: .
J: TRBJ2-1
D: .

CDR3: CASSLAGGLGETQYF
DNA: TGTGCCAGCAGTTTAGCAGGGGGCCTAGGGGAGACCCAGTACTTC
V: TRBV5-6
size: .
J: TRBJ2-5
D: TRBD1

CDR3: CASSEYRVGRETQYF
DNA: TGTGCCAGCAGCGAGTACAGGGTGGGGCGGGAGACCCAGTACTTC
V: TRBV6-5
size: few
J: TRBJ2-5
D: .

CDR3: CASSPRQGANYGYTF
DNA: TGTGCCAGCAGCCCCCGACAGGGGGCTAACTATGGCTACACCTTC
V: TRBV3-1/TRBV3-2
size: .
J: TRBJ1-2
D: TRBD1

CDR3: CASSPVRGRVGNTIYF
DNA: TGTGCCAGCAGCCCGGTCCGCGGCAGGGTTGGAAACACCATATATTTT
V: TRBV11-2
size: .
J: TRBJ1-3
D: .

CDR3: CASRVRTGDNSPLHF
DNA: TGCGCCAGCAGAGTTAGAACAGGGGATAATTCACCCCTCCACTTT
V: TRBV5-1
size: once
J: TRBJ1-6
D: TRBD1

CDR3: CASRHDRNTEAFF
DNA: TGTGCCAGCCGACATGACAGGAACACTGAAGCTTTCTTT
V: TRBV6-6
size: .
J: TRBJ1-1
D: .

CDR3: CASSTKRTGGAEAFF
DNA: TGTGCCAGCAGCACCAAGAGGACAGGGGGGGCTGAAGCTTTCTTT
V: TRBV5-4
size: .
J: TRBJ1-1
D: TRBD1

CDR3: CASSTQSIEAFF
DNA: TGTGCCAGCAGCACTCAGAGCATTGAAGCTTTCTTT
V: TRBV5-6
size: .
J: TRBJ1-1
D: .

CDR3: CASQETAQETQYF
DNA: TGTGCCAGCCAGGAGACGGCACAAGAGACCCAGTACTTC
V: TRBV6-5
size: .
J: TRBJ2-5
D: .

CDR3: CASSLKGRGTEAFF
DNA: TGTGCCAGCAGCTTAAAGGGACGAGGGACTGAAGCTTTCTTT
V: TRBV13
size: .
J: TRBJ1-1
D: .

CDR3: CASSLLARNTEAFF
DNA: TGTGCCAGCAGTTTATTGGCCAGAAACACTGAAGCTTTCTTT
V: TRBV27
size: .
J: TRBJ1-1
D: .

CDR3: CASKSRQGVNTEAFF
DNA: TGTGCCAGCAAATCCCGACAGGGGGTTAACACTGAAGCTTTCTTT
V: TRBV6-5
size: few
J: TRBJ1-1
D: TRBD1

CDR3: CASSLGLVRSTDTQYF
DNA: TGTGCCAGCAGCTTGGGACTGGTAAGGAGCACAGATACGCAGTATTTT
V: TRBV5-6
size: .
J: TRBJ2-3
D: .

CDR3: CASSQETASSGNTIYF
DNA: TGCGCCAGCAGCCAAGAAACTGCCAGCTCTGGAAACACCATATATTTT
V: TRBV4-1
size: once
J: TRBJ1-3
D: .

CDR3: CASSVGGETQYF
DNA: TGTGCCAGTAGCGTAGGAGGGGAGACCCAGTACTTC
V: TRBV19
size: .
J: TRBJ2-5
D: .

CDR3: CASSYTSDTDTQYF
DNA: TGTGCCAGCAGTTATACTAGCGACACAGATACGCAGTATTTT
V: TRBV6-2/TRBV6-3
size: .
J: TRBJ2-3
D: TRBD2

CDR3: CASRLDHRYNSPLHF
DNA: TGTGCAAGTCGCTTAGACCACAGGTATAATTCACCCCTCCACTTT
V: TRBV12-2
size: .
J: TRBJ1-6
D: .

CDR3: CASSLGGTATGRELFF
DNA: TGTGCCAGCAGCTTGGGGGGGACGGCCACCGGTAGGGAGCTGTTTTTT
V: TRBV7-2
size: .
J: TRBJ2-2
D: TRBD2